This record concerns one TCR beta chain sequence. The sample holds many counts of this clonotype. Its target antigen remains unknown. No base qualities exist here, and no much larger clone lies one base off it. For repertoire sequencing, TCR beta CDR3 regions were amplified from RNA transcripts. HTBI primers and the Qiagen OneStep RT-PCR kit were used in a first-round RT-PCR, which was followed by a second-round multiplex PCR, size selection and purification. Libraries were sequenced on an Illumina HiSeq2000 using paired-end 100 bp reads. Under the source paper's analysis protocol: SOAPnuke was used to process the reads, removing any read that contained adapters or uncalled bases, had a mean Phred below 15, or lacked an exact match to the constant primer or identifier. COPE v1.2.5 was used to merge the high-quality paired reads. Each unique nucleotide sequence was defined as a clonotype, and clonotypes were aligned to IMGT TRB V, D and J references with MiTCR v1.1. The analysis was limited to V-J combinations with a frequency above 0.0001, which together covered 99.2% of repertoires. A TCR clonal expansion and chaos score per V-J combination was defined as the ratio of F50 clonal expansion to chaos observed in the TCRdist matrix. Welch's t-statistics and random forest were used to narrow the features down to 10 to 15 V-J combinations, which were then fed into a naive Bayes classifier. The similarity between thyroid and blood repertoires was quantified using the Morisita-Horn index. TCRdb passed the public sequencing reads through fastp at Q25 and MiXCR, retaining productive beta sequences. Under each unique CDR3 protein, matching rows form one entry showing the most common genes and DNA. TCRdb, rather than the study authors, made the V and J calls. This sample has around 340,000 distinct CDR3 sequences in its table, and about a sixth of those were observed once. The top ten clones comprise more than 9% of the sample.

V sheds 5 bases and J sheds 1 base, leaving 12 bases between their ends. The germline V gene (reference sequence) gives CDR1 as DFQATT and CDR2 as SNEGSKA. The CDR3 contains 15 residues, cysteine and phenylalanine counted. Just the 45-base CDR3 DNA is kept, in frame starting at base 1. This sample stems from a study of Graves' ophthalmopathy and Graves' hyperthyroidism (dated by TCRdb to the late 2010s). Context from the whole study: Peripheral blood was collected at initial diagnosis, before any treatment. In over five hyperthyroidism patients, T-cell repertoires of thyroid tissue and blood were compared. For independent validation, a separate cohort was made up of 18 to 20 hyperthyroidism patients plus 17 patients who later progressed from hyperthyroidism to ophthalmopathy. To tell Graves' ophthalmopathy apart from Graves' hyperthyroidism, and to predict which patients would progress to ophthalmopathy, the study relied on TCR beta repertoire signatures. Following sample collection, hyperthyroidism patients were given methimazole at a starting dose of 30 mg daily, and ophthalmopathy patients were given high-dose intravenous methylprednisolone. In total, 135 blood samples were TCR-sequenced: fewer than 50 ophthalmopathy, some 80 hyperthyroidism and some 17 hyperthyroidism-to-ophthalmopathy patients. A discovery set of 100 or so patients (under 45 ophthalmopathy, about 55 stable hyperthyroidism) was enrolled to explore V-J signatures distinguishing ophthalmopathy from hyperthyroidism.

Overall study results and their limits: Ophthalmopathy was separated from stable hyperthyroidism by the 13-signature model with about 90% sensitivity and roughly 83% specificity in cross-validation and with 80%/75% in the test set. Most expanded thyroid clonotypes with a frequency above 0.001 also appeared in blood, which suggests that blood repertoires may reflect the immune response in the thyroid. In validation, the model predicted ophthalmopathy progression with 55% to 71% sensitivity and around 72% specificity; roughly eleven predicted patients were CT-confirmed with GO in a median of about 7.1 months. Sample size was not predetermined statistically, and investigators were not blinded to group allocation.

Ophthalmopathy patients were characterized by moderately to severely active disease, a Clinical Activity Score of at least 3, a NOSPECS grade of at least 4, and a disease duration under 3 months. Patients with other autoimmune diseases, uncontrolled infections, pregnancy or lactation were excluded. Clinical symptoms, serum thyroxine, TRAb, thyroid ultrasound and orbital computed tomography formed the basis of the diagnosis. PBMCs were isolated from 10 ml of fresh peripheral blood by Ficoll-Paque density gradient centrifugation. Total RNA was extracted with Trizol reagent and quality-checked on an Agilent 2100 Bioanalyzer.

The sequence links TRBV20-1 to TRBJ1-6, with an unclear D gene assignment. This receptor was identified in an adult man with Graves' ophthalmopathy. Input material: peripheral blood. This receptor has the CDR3 CSAGRGTSYNSPLHF. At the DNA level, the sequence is TGCAGTGCTGGGCGGGGAACGTCCTATAATTCACCCCTCCACTTT.